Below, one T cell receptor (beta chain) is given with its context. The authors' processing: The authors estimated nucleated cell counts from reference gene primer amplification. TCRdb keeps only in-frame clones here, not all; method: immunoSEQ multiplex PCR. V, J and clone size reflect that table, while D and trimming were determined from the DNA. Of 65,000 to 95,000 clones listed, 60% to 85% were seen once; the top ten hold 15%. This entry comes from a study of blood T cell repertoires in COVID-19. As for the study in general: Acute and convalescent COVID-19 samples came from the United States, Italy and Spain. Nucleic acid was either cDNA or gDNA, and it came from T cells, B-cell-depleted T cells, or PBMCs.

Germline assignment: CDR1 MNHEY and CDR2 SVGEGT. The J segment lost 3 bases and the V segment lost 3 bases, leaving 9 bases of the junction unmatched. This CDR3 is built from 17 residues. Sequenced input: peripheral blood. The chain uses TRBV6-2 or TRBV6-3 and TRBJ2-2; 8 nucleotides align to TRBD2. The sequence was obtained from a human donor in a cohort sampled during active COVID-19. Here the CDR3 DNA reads TGTGCCAGCAGTTATCCGTATAGCGGGAAAGACACCGGGGAGCTGTTTTTT. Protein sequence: CASSYPYSGKDTGELFF.